What follows is one T cell receptor beta chain and its context. Its target is unknown. The sample belongs to a study of memory CD4+ T cells and cytomegalovirus serostatus. Study background: Of the healthy Belgian adults, 9 were CMV seropositive and about 24 seronegative. Study results and caveats: Of 150 to 200 reported CMV TCRbeta sequences, 65 to 85 were found in memory CD4+ repertoires.

TCRdb's copy holds only in-frame clones and misses some; the assay was immunoSEQ multiplex PCR. The table records approximately 60,000 clones, 80% to 90% of them present only once. Single viable CD3+CD4+CD8-CD45RO+ cells were sorted as the memory CD4+ T cells. CD4+ T cells were isolated by positive magnetic selection. Trimming removed 6 bases at V and 0 bases at J, with 8 bases between. The CDR3 is made up of 13 amino acids. Germline loops: CDR1 SNHLY, CDR2 FYNNEI. The sequence was collected from an adult in good health and CMV-seronegative. The sample taken for sequencing was memory CD4+ T cells from blood. This chain links TRBV2 with TRBJ1-1, with D possibly TRBD1 on 5 matching bases. The CDR3 region is CASRGELNTEAFF. In DNA, the CDR3 is TGTGCCAGCAGGGGGGAGTTGAACACTGAAGCTTTCTTT.